This T cell receptor (beta chain) was obtained from a study of T cell responses to AZD1222 COVID-19 vaccine. Study-wide results and caveats: White British ancestry dominated among donors, who included more females, and clonal diversity was possibly underestimated. Reports say nearly half of spike-specific TCRs go after unmutated variant regions.

Assay used: immunoSEQ multiplex PCR; TCRdb lists only in-frame clones, some missing. This sample has approximately 180,000 clones; around 88% occur once, and the top ten carry over 6%. This clone occurred a few times. Antigen unknown. CDR1 and CDR2 (germline): LGHDT, YNNKEL (reference sequence). The V and J ends lost 0 bases and 10 bases respectively, with 4 bases between them. The CDR3 totals 12 residues. The chain links TRBV3-1 (or the pseudogene TRBV3-2) to TRBJ1-6; no clear D. The TCR sequence derives from an adult in good health. The sequenced sample was peripheral blood, obtained on day 0 of AZD1222 vaccination. CDR3 nucleotides: TGTGCCAGCAGCCAAGACCGGTCACCCCTCCACTTT. It yields the protein CASSQDRSPLHF.